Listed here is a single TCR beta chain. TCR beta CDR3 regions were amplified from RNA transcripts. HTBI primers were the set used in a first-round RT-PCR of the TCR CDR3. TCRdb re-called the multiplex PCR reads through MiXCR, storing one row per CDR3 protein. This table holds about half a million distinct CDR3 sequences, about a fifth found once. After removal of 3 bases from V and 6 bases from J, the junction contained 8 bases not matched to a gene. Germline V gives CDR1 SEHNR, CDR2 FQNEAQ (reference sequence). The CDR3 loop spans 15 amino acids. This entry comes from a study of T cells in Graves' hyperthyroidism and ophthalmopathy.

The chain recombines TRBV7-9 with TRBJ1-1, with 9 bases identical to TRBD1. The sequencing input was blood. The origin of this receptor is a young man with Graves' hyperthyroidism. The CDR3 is CASSFSGTGRPEAFF. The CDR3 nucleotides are TGTGCCAGCAGCTTCTCCGGGACAGGGCGACCTGAAGCTTTCTTT. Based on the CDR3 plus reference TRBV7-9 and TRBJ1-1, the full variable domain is DTGVSQNPRHKITKRGQNVTFRCDPISEHNRLYWYRQTLGQGPEFLTYFQNEAQLEKSRLLSDRFSAERPKGSFSTLEIQRTEQGDSAMYLCASSFSGTGRPEAFFGQGTRLTVV.